The 18 T cell receptor beta chains reported below all come from one sample, sequenced in a study of blood T cell repertoires in COVID-19. Data came from immunoSEQ multiplex PCR; TCRdb stores just in-frame clones and leaves some out. The sample contains fewer than 350,000 clones, 90% of which appear only once. What was sequenced was PBMCs or T cells enriched from blood (not recorded which). The receptors were gathered from a woman in her late teens or twenties with acute COVID-19.

The chain carries TRBV6-5 and TRBJ2-1; TRBD1 aligns across 9 bases. J was trimmed by 7 bases and V by 4 bases; bases with no gene match: 11. The CDR3 extends over 16 amino acids. The germline CDR1 and CDR2 sequences are MNHEY and SVGAGI. The CDR3 loop reads CASSSTGDRVINEQFF. CDR3 coding DNA: TGTGCCAGCAGTTCGACTGGGGACAGGGTGATAAATGAGCAGTTCTTC.

V gene TRBV2 combines with J gene TRBJ2-1, with 7 bases identical to TRBD1. The CDR3 consists of 13 residues. CDR1 and CDR2 (germline): SNHLY, FYNNEI. Trimming took 4 bases from V and 5 from J; bases not matched to a gene: 2. CDR3 nucleotides: TGTGCCAGCAGTGGTCAGGGGGACAATGAGCAGTTCTTC. It codes for CASSGQGDNEQFF.

This rearrangement joins TRBV4-1 to TRBJ2-3; the match to TRBD2 covers 10 bases. Germline loops: CDR1 MGHRA, CDR2 YSYEKL. Trimming cost V 0 bases and J 9 bases; bases outside gene matches: 9. This CDR3 region has 16 residues. CDR3 coding DNA: TGCGCCAGCAGCCAAGATTGGGGACTAGCGCTCTCGACGCAGTATTTT. Protein: CASSQDWGLALSTQYF.

As DNA, the CDR3 is TGCGCCAGCAGCTTCGAAAAAGGACTAGCGATTAACACAGATACGCAGTATTTT. Protein: CASSFEKGLAINTDTQYF. V usage is TRBV5-1 and J usage is TRBJ2-3; 9 nucleotides match TRBD2. V was pared by 2 bases and J by 2 bases, with 12 bases of the junction left unmatched. The CDR3 is 18 amino acids. Germline V gives CDR1 SGHRS, CDR2 YFSETQ. Full variable domain (missing parts from reference TRBV5-1 and TRBJ2-3): KAGVTQTPRYLIKTRGQQVTLSCSPISGHRSVSWYQQTPGQGLQFLFEYFSETQRNKGNFPGRFSGRQFSNSRSEMNVSTLELGDSALYLCASSFEKGLAINTDTQYFGPGTRLTVL.

The chain carries TRBV15 and TRBJ2-1, with D maybe TRBD2 (5 bases). There are 15 residues in the CDR3. Germline assignment: CDR1 LNHNV and CDR2 YYDKDF (reference sequence). V was trimmed by 4 bases and J by 7 bases, leaving 17 bases between them. CDR3 coding DNA: TGTGCCACCAGCAAATCGAGAGGGCCGGGGAATGAGCAGTTCTTC. As protein: CATSKSRGPGNEQFF.

The chain is built from TRBV5-8 and TRBJ2-3; 7 bases are shared with TRBD1. The V and J ends lost 5 bases and 0 bases, in that order; junction bases with no gene match: 9. Germline CDR1 is SGHTS and CDR2 is YDEGEE. There are 16 residues in the CDR3. CDR3 sequence: CASRSGQRTSTDTQYF. The CDR3 nucleotides are TGTGCCAGCAGGTCGGGACAGCGTACTAGCACAGATACGCAGTATTTT.

J is TRBJ2-2 and V is TRBV15; 10 bases agree with TRBD2. CDR1 and CDR2 (germline): LNHNV, YYDKDF (reference sequence). The CDR3 is made up of 17 amino acids. The V segment lost 4 bases and the J segment 3 bases; nucleotides outside the gene matches: 8. The CDR3 nucleotides read TGTGCCACCAGCACTACAAGGGGGACTAGCGACACCGGGGAGCTGTTTTTT. Translated: CATSTTRGTSDTGELFF.

The V and J genes are TRBV29-1 and TRBJ1-3; D perhaps matches TRBD1 (5 bases). The CDR3 length is 12 residues. Trimming removed 6 bases at V and 2 bases at J, with 8 bases between. CDR1 and CDR2 (germline): SQVTM, ANQGSEA. CDR3 in amino acids: CSVQGTGNTIYF. DNA for the CDR3: TGCAGCGTCCAGGGTACTGGAAACACCATATATTTT.

The genes are TRBV7-2 and TRBJ2-1; TRBD2 matches 8 bases. Germline V lookup: CDR1 SGHTA, CDR2 FQGNSA. The junction had 3 bases not matched to a gene; V was cut back by 5 bases and J by 0 bases. CDR3 length equals 15 residues. The CDR3 DNA is TGTGCCAGCAGCGTACGGGGGGGCTCCTACAATGAGCAGTTCTTC. Translating gives CASSVRGGSYNEQFF.

This clone was picked up a small number of times. V is TRBV4-1 and J is TRBJ2-7; 7 nucleotides align to TRBD1. V dropped 1 base and J dropped 8; count of bases not matched to a gene: 8. Looked up from germline, CDR1 is MGHRA and CDR2 is YSYEKL. The CDR3 loop spans 14 amino acids. The CDR3 DNA sequence: TGCGCCAGCAGCCAAGGACAGGGCCAGACTAAGCAGTACTTC. This encodes CASSQGQGQTKQYF.

The rearrangement joins TRBV19 to TRBJ2-3; TRBD2 aligns across 8 bases. CDR1 is LNHDA and CDR2 is SQIVND in the germline V gene (reference sequence). CDR3 length equals 17 residues. J was trimmed by 0 bases and V by 4 bases; bases with no gene match: 9. CDR3 sequence reads: CASSTPGGGRSTDTQYF. CDR3 nucleotide sequence: TGTGCCAGTAGTACCCCCGGGGGGGGGCGAAGCACAGATACGCAGTATTTT.

The CDR3 region is CASRNLAGVPEQYF. In DNA form, the CDR3 reads TGTGCCAGCAGGAACCTAGCGGGAGTGCCCGAGCAGTACTTC. The gene calls are TRBV6-5 and TRBJ2-7, with 10 bases lining up with TRBD2. CDR1 and CDR2 from the germline V gene are MNHEY and SVGAGI. The CDR3 covers 14 residues. V gave up 6 bases and J gave up 6 bases; unmatched junction bases: 8.

V and J are TRBV27 and TRBJ1-4, with 12 positions matching TRBD1. Unmatched junction bases numbered 1, after V lost 3 bases and J lost 8 bases. In germline, CDR1 is MNHEY, CDR2 SMNVEV (reference sequence). The CDR3 extends over 14 amino acids. This chain's CDR3 is CASSLGQGAEKLFF. The CDR3 nucleotides are TGTGCCAGCAGTTTGGGACAGGGGGCCGAAAAACTGTTTTTT.

The chain has TRBV27 and TRBJ1-2, with 7 bases fitting TRBD1. The CDR3 totals 13 residues. The germline V gene encodes CDR1 MNHEY and CDR2 SMNVEV (reference sequence). After removal of 8 bases from V and 3 bases from J, the junction contained 6 bases not matched to a gene. This CDR3 reads CASSQGVYYGYTF. CDR3 DNA: TGTGCCAGCTCGCAGGGGGTATACTATGGCTACACCTTC.

V gene TRBV19 combines with J gene TRBJ2-7; 7 positions match TRBD2. Germline values: CDR1 LNHDA, CDR2 SQIVND (reference sequence). The CDR3 length is 14 residues. J lost 5 bases, V lost 7 bases, and 11 bases had no gene match. Here the CDR3 DNA reads TGTGCCAGTACGAAGACGGGACTACCTCACGAGCAGTACTTC. Protein sequence: CASTKTGLPHEQYF.

The V gene is TRBV28, the J gene TRBJ2-6; 8 bases map to TRBD2. V lost 7 bases to trimming and J lost 0 bases; unmatched junction nucleotides: 14. The CDR3 has 19 amino acids. The germline V gene has CDR1 MDHEN and CDR2 SYDVKM. In nucleotides, the CDR3 is TGTGCCAGCAAAGTAGGCGGGAGGTACCAGAGCTCTGGGGCCAACGTCCTGACTTTC. Translating gives CASKVGGRYQSSGANVLTF. The full variable domain, completed using reference TRBV28 and TRBJ2-6, is DVKVTQSSRYLVKRTGEKVFLECVQDMDHENMFWYRQDPGLGLRLIYFSYDVKMKEKGDIPEGYSVSREKKERFSLILESASTNQTSMYLCASKVGGRYQSSGANVLTFGAGSRLTVL.

This clone was seen a single time. The chain is built from TRBV14 and TRBJ2-1; TRBD2 matches 12 bases. This CDR3 contains 17 residues. J was trimmed by 7 bases and V by 0 bases; bases with no gene match: 7. Per germline, CDR1 SGHDN and CDR2 FVKESK. CDR3 protein: CASSQELAGGHWNEQFF. The CDR3 DNA is TGTGCCAGCAGCCAAGAGCTAGCGGGAGGGCATTGGAATGAGCAGTTCTTC.

The chain joins TRBV7-6 to TRBJ2-1, with 9 bases lining up with TRBD2. This CDR3 contains 19 residues. V shed 7 bases and J 2 bases; nucleotides not matched to a gene: 18. Germline assignment: CDR1 SGHVS and CDR2 FNYEAQ. This CDR3 is CASTMAVLAGKGAYNEQFF. CDR3 coding DNA: TGTGCCAGCACCATGGCGGTCCTAGCGGGAAAGGGGGCCTACAATGAGCAGTTCTTC.